The 25 T cell receptor beta chains in this list originate from one sample, sequenced in a study of prognosis after radiotherapy for stage I lung cancer. The study amplified the TCR beta CDR3 region from genomic DNA. This amplification was carried out by two rounds of multiplex PCR. Every TRBV and TRBJ gene had its own specific primer in first-round PCR. TCRdb independently ran MiXCR on the multiplex PCR reads; one entry per CDR3 protein. The repertoire holds over 12,000 distinct CDR3 sequences, with about a quarter as singletons. This sample comprised PBMCs, obtained before or after stereotactic body radiation therapy (not recorded which). Receptor source: a donor over 45 with non-small cell lung cancer.

The J gene is TRBJ1-2, the V gene TRBV10-3; perhaps TRBD1 as D (5 bases). This CDR3 is 17 amino acids long. Per the germline V gene, CDR1 is ENHRY and CDR2 is SYGVKD. The V end was cut by 0 bases, the J end by 9 bases, with 23 bases between. For the CDR3, the DNA is TGTGCCATCAGTGAGTCGGGTAGCCCATGGGTGGGGCATTGCTACACCTTC. Translation gives CAISESGSPWVGHCYTF.

The chain links TRBV7-9 to TRBJ1-2; a weak D match, TRBD1 (6 bases). The germline gives CDR1 SEHNR, CDR2 FQNEAQ (reference sequence). CDR3 size: 17 residues. Trimming took 1 base from V and 2 from J, leaving 17 bases between them. This CDR3 is CASSLDGGALANYGYTF. CDR3 DNA sequence: TGTGCCAGCAGCTTAGACGGGGGGGCCTTGGCGAACTATGGCTACACCTTC. Variable domain in full (rest from reference TRBV7-9 and TRBJ1-2): DTGVSQNPRHKITKRGQNVTFRCDPISEHNRLYWYRQTLGQGPEFLTYFQNEAQLEKSRLLSDRFSAERPKGSFSTLEIQRTEQGDSAMYLCASSLDGGALANYGYTFGSGTRLTVV.

This clonotype was observed at least ten times. The chain is built from TRBV5-1 and TRBJ2-5; TRBD1 aligns across 8 bases. CDR1 is SGHRS and CDR2 is YFSETQ in the germline V gene. The CDR3 runs to 14 residues. V shed 2 bases, J shed 3 bases, and the junction held 3 bases outside the gene matches. The CDR3 is CASSFSGGEETQYF. Written as DNA, the CDR3 is TGCGCCAGCAGCTTCTCAGGGGGCGAAGAGACCCAGTACTTC.

This clonotype was detected many times. The rearrangement uses TRBV5-1 and TRBJ2-1; D not certain. V was pared by 4 bases and J by 6 bases, with 11 bases between. Germline loops: CDR1 SGHRS, CDR2 YFSETQ. This CDR3 spans 13 amino acids. The CDR3 loop is CASSLDPGNEQFF. The CDR3 region has the DNA TGCGCCAGCAGCCTGGACCCAGGCAATGAGCAGTTCTTC.

Points on this clonotype: Only one base separates this from a far larger clonotype, so it likely reflects a read error. This sequence joins TRBV6-9 and TRBJ1-6; tentative D call: TRBD1 (5 bases). The CDR3 loop spans 14 amino acids. Germline V gene data show CDR1 as MNHGY and CDR2 as SVAAGI. Trimming cost V 7 bases and J 8 bases, with 15 bases left between them. The CDR3 here is CASNRGLGDSPLHF. Written as DNA, the CDR3 is TGTGCCAGCAATCGCGGACTGGGGGATTCACCCCTCCACTTT.

The V and J genes are TRBV2 and TRBJ2-3; the D is unclear. The CDR3 extends over 11 amino acids. Germline CDR1 reads SNHLY; CDR2 reads FYNNEI. The V end lost 4 bases, the J end lost 8 bases, and 7 bases lay between the germline ends. The CDR3 nucleotides are TGTGCCAGCAGTGCTTACGGTACGCAGTATTTT. Protein: CASSAYGTQYF.

As regards this clonotype: A far larger clone is only one base removed, so a read error is likely. The J gene is TRBJ2-5, the V gene TRBV20-1; possibly TRBD2 for D (6 bases). The J call may be wrong; the DNA end is better matched by TRBJ2-7. The V gene's germline CDR1 is DFQATT and CDR2 SNEGSKA (reference sequence). This CDR3 has 16 residues. The CDR3 reads CSARDTARLGVYEQYF. The CDR3 DNA follows: TGCAGTGCTAGAGATACTGCGCGACTAGGGGTCTACGAGCAGTACTTC.

J is TRBJ1-4 and V is TRBV7-8, with D possibly matching TRBD1 (6 bases). Germline CDR1 and CDR2: SGHVS and FQNEAQ. With 2 bases removed from V and 10 bases from J, the gap between germline ends came to 14 bases. The CDR3 length is 14 residues. The CDR3 is CASSLSLQGRKLFF. The CDR3 DNA reads TGTGCCAGCAGCTTATCTCTCCAGGGGAGAAAACTGTTTTTT.

Turning to this clonotype: Likely a read error: the CDR3 ends without its conserved phenylalanine or tryptophan. The limits of the CDR3 on the DNA are not certain, so only TCRdb's listed CDR3 is given. V is TRBV20-1 and J is TRBJ1-1. Germline CDR1 and CDR2: DFQATT and SNEGSKA (reference sequence). Termini included, the CDR3 measures 13 amino acids. CDR3 residues: CSGVRDFSTEAFL.

This clonotype was seen ten or more times. The chain is built from TRBV29-1 and TRBJ2-5; a possible D gene is TRBD2 (7 bases). Trimming stripped 1 base from V and 7 bases from J, with 16 bases between. CDR1 and CDR2 from the germline V gene are SQVTM and ANQGSEA. This CDR3 is built from 14 residues. The chain's CDR3 is CSVEASVGGGTQYF. CDR3 DNA: TGCAGCGTTGAAGCCTCGGTAGGGGGGGGGACCCAGTACTTC. The whole variable domain, remainder taken from reference TRBV29-1 and TRBJ2-5, is SAVISQKPSRDICQRGTSLTIQCQVDSQVTMMFWYRQQPGQSLTLIATANQGSEATYESGFVIDKFPISRPNLTFSTLTVSNMSPEDSSIYLCSVEASVGGGTQYFGPGTRLLVL.

Note on this clonotype: One junction end disagrees with the germline gene, perhaps due to a read error. This rearrangement joins TRBV5-1 to TRBJ1-1; D is perhaps TRBD1 (5 bases). The CDR3 consists of 13 residues. The germline CDR1 and CDR2 sequences are SGHRS and YFSETQ. CDR3 sequence: CVSSRGTLPEAFF. Here the CDR3 DNA reads TGCGTCAGCAGCCGCGGGACCCTACCTGAAGCTTTCTTT.

This clonotype was counted at least ten times. The CDR3 here is CASRRLDNQPQHF. CDR3 nucleotide sequence: TGTGCCAGCAGGCGCTTGGACAATCAGCCCCAGCATTTT. The gene calls are TRBV12-3 or TRBV12-4 and TRBJ1-5; D unclear. There are 13 residues in the CDR3. V lost 6 bases and J 3 bases, leaving 9 bases between the germline ends.

This clonotype appeared a single time. It differs at one base from a far larger clone, so likely a read error. The chain has TRBV6-8 and TRBJ2-7; 12 positions agree with TRBD2. Germline-derived CDR1 and CDR2 are MNHGY and SAAAGT. The CDR3 consists of 18 residues. V shed 7 bases and J 6 bases; nucleotides not matched to a gene: 19. In nucleotides, the CDR3 is TGTGCCAGCATGAGATCTACTAGCGGGAGGATTTGGCTCGTCGAGCAGTACTTC. It encodes CASMRSTSGRIWLVEQYF.

The sample holds many counts of this clonotype. The V call is TRBV6-1, the J call TRBJ2-5; D tentatively reads TRBD1 or TRBD2 (5 bases each). Germline assignment: CDR1 MNHNS and CDR2 SASEGT. The CDR3 sequence is 13 residues long. Trimming stripped 4 bases from V and 4 bases from J, with 10 bases between. The CDR3, as DNA: TGTGCCAGCAGTGTGGGGGTAATAGAGACCCAGTACTTC. Its protein is CASSVGVIETQYF.

The sample holds many counts of this clonotype. The rearrangement links TRBV3-1 to TRBJ1-2; D unclear. The V end was cut by 4 bases, the J end by 1 base, with 7 bases between. In germline, CDR1 is LGHDT, CDR2 YNNKEL (reference sequence). The CDR3 has 13 residues. The CDR3 DNA is TGTGCCAGCAGCCCAGGCTATAACTATGGCTACACCTTC. Encoded protein: CASSPGYNYGYTF.

With regard to this clonotype: Given the absence of the conserved phenylalanine or tryptophan at the CDR3 end, a read error is likely. The V and J genes are TRBV6-2 or TRBV6-3 and TRBJ2-7, with a possible D match to TRBD1 (5 bases). CDR1 and CDR2 from the germline V gene are MNHEY and SVGEGT. The CDR3 covers 13 residues. DNA of the CDR3: TGTGCGAGCAGTTCAACAGGTATCAGCGAGCAGTACTAC. Its translation is CASSSTGISEQYY.

This clonotype was observed at least ten times. The chain recombines TRBV30 with TRBJ2-3; 7 nucleotides line up with TRBD1. V lost 1 base to trimming and J lost 5 bases; unmatched junction nucleotides: 21. The germline V gene encodes CDR1 GTSNPN and CDR2 SVGIG (reference sequence). This CDR3 has 19 residues. This CDR3 is CAWSELNRGRKPLVDTQYF. The CDR3 nucleotides are TGTGCCTGGAGTGAGTTGAACAGGGGCCGAAAACCTCTCGTAGATACGCAGTATTTT.

This clonotype was detected many times. The V and J genes are TRBV28 and TRBJ1-2; D gene ambiguous. Germline CDR1 MDHEN, CDR2 SYDVKM. This CDR3 region has 12 residues. Between the trimmed V and J ends, which lost 7 bases and 2 bases, there was a span of 8 bases. Here the CDR3 reads CASTDPNYGYTF. CDR3 coding DNA: TGTGCCAGCACGGACCCCAACTATGGCTACACCTTC.

Note on this clonotype: A read error is likely here: a far larger clone is one base away. The chain joins TRBV6-5 to TRBJ2-5; TRBD1 matches at 8 bases. J was trimmed by 10 bases and V by 2 bases; bases with no gene match: 9. This CDR3 comprises 14 residues. Germline V gene data show CDR1 as MNHEY and CDR2 as SVGAGI. The CDR3, as DNA: TGTGCCAGCAGTTACCCCGGACAGGGCAGGGACCAGTACTTC. It translates to CASSYPGQGRDQYF.

Ten or more counts support this clonotype. A much larger clone sits a single nucleotide away, making a read error possible. V is TRBV6-1 and J is TRBJ2-7; 8 nucleotides line up with TRBD2. The CDR3 sequence is 13 residues long. The germline V gene has CDR1 MNHNS and CDR2 SASEGT. CDR3 DNA sequence: TGTGCCAGCATCCCAGCGGGGGCTCGGGAGCAGCACTTC. It yields the protein CASIPAGAREQHF.

To note about this clonotype: Its ends do not fully match the called genes, so a read error is possible. The V gene is TRBV7-9, the J gene TRBJ2-1; 8 nucleotides agree with TRBD1. The germline V gene has CDR1 SEHNR and CDR2 FQNEAQ (reference sequence). The CDR3 loop spans 16 amino acids. DNA for the CDR3: TGTGCCAGCAGCTTAATCTCTGGACAGGGCTACAATGAGCAGTCCTTC. This codes for CASSLISGQGYNEQSF. Filled out from reference TRBV7-9 and TRBJ2-1, the complete variable domain reads DTGVSQNPRHKITKRGQNVTFRCDPISEHNRLYWYRQTLGQGPEFLTYFQNEAQLEKSRLLSDRFSAERPKGSFSTLEIQRTEQGDSAMYLCASSLISGQGYNEQSFGPGTRLTVL.

This clonotype has ten or more counts. A read error may produce the germline difference seen at one junction end. The chain uses TRBV7-7 and TRBJ2-4; 7 bases are shared with TRBD1. The length of the CDR3 is 14 residues. In germline, CDR1 is SSHAT, CDR2 FNYEAQ (reference sequence). The CDR3 here is CASSQTGKTDIQYF. The CDR3, as DNA: TGTGCTAGCAGCCAGACAGGGAAAACGGACATTCAGTACTTC.

The sample holds many counts of this clonotype. This chain joins TRBV5-1 and TRBJ2-5; 12 bases line up with TRBD1. Trimming cost V 5 bases and J 5 bases; bases outside gene matches: 4. CDR3 length: 14 amino acids. The germline CDR1 and CDR2 sequences are SGHRS and YFSETQ. The DNA for the CDR3 is TGCGCCAGCAGTGGGACAGGGGGCACGGAGACCCAGTACTTC. Its translation is CASSGTGGTETQYF.

At least ten counts were recorded for this clonotype. The J gene is TRBJ1-5, the V gene TRBV7-9, with 7 bases matching TRBD1. From germline, CDR1 is SEHNR and CDR2 FQNEAQ (reference sequence). After removal of 1 base from V and 6 bases from J, the junction contained 3 bases not matched to a gene. This CDR3 has 14 amino acids. CDR3: CASSLGAGGQPQHF. Written as DNA, the CDR3 is TGTGCCAGCAGCTTAGGGGCAGGGGGTCAGCCCCAGCATTTT. The entire variable domain, with the rest obtained from reference TRBV7-9 and TRBJ1-5, is as follows: DTGVSQNPRHKITKRGQNVTFRCDPISEHNRLYWYRQTLGQGPEFLTYFQNEAQLEKSRLLSDRFSAERPKGSFSTLEIQRTEQGDSAMYLCASSLGAGGQPQHFGDGTRLSIL.

This clonotype was picked up many times. The chain combines TRBV24-1 with TRBJ2-7; 7 bases line up with TRBD2. Germline V gives CDR1 KGHDR, CDR2 SFDVKD. V lost 3 bases to trimming and J lost 2 bases; unmatched junction nucleotides: 15. The CDR3 has 18 residues. This CDR3 reads CATSDQPDGAGSPYEQYF. DNA of the CDR3: TGTGCCACCAGTGATCAACCCGACGGAGCGGGATCACCCTACGAGCAGTACTTC.